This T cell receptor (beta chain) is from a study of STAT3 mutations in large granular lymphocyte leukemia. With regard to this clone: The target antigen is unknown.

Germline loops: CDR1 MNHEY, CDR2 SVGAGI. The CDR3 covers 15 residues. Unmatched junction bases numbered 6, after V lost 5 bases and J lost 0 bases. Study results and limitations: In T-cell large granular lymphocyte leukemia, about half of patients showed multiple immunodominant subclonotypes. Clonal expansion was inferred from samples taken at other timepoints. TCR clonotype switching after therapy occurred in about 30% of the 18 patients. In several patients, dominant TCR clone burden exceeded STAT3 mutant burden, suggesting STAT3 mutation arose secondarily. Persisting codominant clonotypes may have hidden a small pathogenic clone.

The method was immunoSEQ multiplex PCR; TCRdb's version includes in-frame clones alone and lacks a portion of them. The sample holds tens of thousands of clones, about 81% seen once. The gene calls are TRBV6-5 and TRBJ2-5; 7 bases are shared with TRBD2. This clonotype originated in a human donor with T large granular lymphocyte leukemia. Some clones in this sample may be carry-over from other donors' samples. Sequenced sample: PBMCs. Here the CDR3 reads CASSPLAGDQETQYF. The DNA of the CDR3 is TGTGCCAGCAGTCCCCTTGCGGGAGACCAAGAGACCCAGTACTTC.